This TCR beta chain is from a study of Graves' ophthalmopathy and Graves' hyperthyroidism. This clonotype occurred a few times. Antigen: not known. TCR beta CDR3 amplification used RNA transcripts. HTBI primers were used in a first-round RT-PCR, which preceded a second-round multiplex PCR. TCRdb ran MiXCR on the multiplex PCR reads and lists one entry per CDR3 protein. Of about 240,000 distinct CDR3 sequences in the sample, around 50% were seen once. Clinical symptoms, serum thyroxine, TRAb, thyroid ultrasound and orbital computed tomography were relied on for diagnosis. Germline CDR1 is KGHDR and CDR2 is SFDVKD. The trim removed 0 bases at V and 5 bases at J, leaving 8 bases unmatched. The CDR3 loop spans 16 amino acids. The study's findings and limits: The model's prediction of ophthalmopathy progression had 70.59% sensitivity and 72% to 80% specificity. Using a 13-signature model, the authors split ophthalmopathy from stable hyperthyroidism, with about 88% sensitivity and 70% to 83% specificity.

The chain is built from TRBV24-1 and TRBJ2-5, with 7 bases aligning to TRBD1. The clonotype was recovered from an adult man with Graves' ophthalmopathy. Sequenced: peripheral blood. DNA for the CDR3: TGTGCCACCAGTGATTTGCTACAGGGGCAAGCGGAGACCCAGTACTTC. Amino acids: CATSDLLQGQAETQYF.